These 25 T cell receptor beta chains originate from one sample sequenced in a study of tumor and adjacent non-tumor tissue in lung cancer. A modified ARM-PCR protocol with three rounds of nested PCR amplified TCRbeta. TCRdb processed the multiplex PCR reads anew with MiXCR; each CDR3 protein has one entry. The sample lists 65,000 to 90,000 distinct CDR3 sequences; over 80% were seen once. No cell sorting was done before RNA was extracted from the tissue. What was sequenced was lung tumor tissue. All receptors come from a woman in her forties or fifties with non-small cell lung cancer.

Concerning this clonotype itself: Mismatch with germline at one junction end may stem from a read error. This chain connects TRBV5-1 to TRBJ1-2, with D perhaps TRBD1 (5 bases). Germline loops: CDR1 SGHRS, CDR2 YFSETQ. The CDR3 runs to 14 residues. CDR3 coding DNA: TGCGCCAGCAACTTGCAGGGAGCTAACTATGGCTACACCTTC. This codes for CASNLQGANYGYTF.

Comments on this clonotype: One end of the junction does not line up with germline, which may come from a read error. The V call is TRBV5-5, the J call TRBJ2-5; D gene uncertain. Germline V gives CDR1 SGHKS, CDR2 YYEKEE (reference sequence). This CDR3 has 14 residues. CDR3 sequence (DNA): TGTGCTAGCAGCTTGTTGGCTCTTCTAGAGATCCAGTACTTC. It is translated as CASSLLALLEIQYF.

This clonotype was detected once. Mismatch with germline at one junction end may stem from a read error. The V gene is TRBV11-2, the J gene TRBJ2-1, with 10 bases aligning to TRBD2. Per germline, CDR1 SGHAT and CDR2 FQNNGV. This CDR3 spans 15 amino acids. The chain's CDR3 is CVSSFIAGGDIERFF. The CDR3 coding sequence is TGTGTCAGCAGCTTTATAGCGGGAGGAGATATTGAGCGGTTCTTC.

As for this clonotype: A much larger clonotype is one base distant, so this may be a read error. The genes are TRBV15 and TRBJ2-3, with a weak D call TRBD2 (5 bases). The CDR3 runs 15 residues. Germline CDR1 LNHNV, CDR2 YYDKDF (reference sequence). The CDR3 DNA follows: TGTGCCACCAGCAGCCGGCAAGGGCGGGTAGATGCGCAGTATTTT. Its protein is CATSSRQGRVDAQYF.

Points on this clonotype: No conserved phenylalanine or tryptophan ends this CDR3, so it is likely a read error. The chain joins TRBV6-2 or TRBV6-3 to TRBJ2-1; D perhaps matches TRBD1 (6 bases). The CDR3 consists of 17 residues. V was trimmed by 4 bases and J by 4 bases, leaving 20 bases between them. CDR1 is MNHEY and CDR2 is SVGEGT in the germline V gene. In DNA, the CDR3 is TGTGCCAGCAGTTTCTTGACAGGCTATCCCCGTTACAATGAGCAGTTCGTC. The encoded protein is CASSFLTGYPRYNEQFV.

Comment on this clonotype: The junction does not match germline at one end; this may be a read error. In DNA, the CDR3 is TGCGCCAGCTGTTTGATTGCAACTAATGAAAAACTGTTTTTT. The encoded protein is CASCLIATNEKLFF. The chain uses TRBV6-1 and TRBJ1-4; D gene uncertain. Germline V CDR1 and CDR2: MNHNS, SASEGT. This CDR3 spans 14 amino acids.

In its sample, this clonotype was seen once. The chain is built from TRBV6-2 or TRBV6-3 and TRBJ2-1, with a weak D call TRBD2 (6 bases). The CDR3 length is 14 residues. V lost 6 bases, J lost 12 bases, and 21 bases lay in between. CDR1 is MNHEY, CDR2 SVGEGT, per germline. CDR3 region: CASRLGGTNNGQFF. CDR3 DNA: TGTGCCAGCAGGCTGGGAGGTACTAACAACGGGCAGTTCTTC.

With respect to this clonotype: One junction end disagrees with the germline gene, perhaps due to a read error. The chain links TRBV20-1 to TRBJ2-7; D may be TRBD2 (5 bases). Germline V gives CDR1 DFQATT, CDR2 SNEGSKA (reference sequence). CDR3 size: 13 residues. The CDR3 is CSANGPDYYGQYF. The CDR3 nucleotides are TGCAGTGCTAACGGGCCTGACTACTACGGGCAGTACTTC.

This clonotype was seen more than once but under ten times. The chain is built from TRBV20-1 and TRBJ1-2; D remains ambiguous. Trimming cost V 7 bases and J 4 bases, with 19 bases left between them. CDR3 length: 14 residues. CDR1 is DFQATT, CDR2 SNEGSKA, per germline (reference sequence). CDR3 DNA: TGCAGTGTTCCAATGAACGTGTTGGCCTATGGCTACACCTTC. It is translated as CSVPMNVLAYGYTF.

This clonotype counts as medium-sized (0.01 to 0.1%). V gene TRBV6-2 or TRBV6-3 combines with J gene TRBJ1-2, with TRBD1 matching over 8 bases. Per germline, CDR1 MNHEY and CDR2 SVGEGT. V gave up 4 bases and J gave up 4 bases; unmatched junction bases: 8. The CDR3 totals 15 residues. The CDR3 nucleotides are TGTGCCAGCAGTTCTTCAGGGGGCCGTCGCTATGGCTACACCTTC. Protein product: CASSSSGGRRYGYTF.

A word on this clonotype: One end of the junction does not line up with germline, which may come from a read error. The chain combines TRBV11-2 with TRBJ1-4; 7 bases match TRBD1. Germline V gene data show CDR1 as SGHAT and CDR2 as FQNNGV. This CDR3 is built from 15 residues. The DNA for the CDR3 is TGTGCCAGAAGCTTAAAACAGGGGCATAATGAAAAACTGGTTTTT. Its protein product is CARSLKQGHNEKLVF.

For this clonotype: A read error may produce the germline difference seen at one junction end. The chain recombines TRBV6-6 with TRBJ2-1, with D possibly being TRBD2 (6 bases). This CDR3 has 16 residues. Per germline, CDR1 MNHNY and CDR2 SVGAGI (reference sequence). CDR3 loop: CASSYLAGTTYYEQFF. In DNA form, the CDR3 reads TGTGCCAGCAGTTACCTGGCGGGGACCACCTACTATGAGCAGTTCTTC.

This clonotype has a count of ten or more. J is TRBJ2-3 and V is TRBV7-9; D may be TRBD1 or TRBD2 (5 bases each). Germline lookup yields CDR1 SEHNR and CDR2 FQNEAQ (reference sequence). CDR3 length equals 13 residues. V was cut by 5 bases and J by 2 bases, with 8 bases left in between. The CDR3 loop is CASSAGTTDTQYF. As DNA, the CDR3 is TGTGCCAGCAGCGCAGGGACCACAGATACGCAGTATTTT.

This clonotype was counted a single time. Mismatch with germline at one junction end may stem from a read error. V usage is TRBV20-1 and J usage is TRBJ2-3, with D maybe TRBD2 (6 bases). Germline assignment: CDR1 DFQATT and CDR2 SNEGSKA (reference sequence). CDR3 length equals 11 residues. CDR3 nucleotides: TGCAGTGCGAGGCGGGATCCTACGCAATATTTT. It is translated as CSARRDPTQYF.

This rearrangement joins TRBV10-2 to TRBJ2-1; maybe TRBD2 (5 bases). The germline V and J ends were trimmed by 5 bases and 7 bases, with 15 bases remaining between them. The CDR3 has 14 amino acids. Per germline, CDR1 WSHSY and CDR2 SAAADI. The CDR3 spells CASSSCGRGNEQFF. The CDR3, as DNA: TGCGCCAGCAGTTCGTGTGGACGGGGAAATGAGCAGTTCTTC.

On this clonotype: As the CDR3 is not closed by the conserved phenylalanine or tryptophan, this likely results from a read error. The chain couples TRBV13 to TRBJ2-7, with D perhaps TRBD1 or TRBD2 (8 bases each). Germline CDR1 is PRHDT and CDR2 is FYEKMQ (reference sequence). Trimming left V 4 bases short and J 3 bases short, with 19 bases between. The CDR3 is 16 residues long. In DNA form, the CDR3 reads TGTGCCAGCAGCTCTCAGGGGGCGGGAGGACTCTACGAGCAGTACCTC. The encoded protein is CASSSQGAGGLYEQYL.

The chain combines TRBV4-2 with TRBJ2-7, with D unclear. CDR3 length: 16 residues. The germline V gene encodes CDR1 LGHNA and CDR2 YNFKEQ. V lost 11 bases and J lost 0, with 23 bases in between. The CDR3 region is CAGNQVSPPSSYEQYF. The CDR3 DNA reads TGTGCCGGCAACCAAGTATCGCCCCCGAGCTCCTACGAGCAGTACTTC.

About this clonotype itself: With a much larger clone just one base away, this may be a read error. The CDR3 loop reads CASSLLGTNLETQYF. The CDR3 DNA is TGTGCCAGCAGCCTACTGGGGACGAACCTAGAGACCCAGTACTTC. The chain employs TRBV7-6 and TRBJ2-5; TRBD1 or TRBD2 may be the D gene (5 bases each). This CDR3 comprises 15 residues. V gave up 5 bases and J gave up 4 bases, with 17 bases separating them. Looked up from germline, CDR1 is SGHVS and CDR2 is FNYEAQ.

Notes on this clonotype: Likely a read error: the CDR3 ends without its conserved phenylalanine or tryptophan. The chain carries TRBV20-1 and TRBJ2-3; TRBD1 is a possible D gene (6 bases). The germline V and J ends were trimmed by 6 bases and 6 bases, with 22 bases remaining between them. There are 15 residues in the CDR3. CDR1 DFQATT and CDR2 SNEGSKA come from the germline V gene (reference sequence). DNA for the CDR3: TGCAGTGCACGCCCCCATGGCAGGGGTTCGGATACGCAGTATTTA. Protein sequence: CSARPHGRGSDTQYL.

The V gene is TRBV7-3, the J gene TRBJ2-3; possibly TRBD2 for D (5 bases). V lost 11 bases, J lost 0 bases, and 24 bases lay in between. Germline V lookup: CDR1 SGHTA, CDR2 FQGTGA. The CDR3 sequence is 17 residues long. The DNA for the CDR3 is TGTGCCCGTAGCTTAATTGGTGAGGGCAGAAGCACAGATACGCAGTATTTT. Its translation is CARSLIGEGRSTDTQYF.

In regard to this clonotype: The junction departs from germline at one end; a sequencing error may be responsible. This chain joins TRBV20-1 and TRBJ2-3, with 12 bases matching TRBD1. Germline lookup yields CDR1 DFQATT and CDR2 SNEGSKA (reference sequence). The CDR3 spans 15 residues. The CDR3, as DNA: TGCAGTGCTCATTCGGGACAGGGGGCGCAAGATACACAGTATTTT. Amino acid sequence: CSAHSGQGAQDTQYF.

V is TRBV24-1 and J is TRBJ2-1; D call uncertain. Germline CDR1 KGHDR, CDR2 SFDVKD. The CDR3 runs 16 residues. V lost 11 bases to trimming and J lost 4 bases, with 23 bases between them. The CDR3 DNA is TGTGCCAACATTAAGGCCAGCAGCAGATCTTACAATGAGCAGTTCTTC. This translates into CANIKASSRSYNEQFF.

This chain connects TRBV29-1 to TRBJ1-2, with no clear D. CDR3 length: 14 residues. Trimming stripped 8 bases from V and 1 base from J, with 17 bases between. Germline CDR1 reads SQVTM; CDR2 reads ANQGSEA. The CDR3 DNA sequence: TGCAGCATTGTCAAGGCAGAGGATAACTATGGCTACACCTTC. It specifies CSIVKAEDNYGYTF.

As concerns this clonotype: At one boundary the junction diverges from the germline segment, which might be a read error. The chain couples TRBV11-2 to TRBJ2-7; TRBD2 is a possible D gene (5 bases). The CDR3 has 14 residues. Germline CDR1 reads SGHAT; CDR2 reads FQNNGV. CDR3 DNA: TGTGCCAGTAGCTCCCCCCGGAAAGACTACGAACAGTACTTC. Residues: CASSSPRKDYEQYF.

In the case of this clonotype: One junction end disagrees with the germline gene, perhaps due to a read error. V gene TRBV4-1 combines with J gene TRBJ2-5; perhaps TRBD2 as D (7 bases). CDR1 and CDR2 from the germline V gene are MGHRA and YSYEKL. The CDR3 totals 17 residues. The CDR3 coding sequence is TGCGCCAACAGCCAAGGTGGCAGGGGAGGGGAAAGTGAGACCCAGTACTTC. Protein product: CANSQGGRGGESETQYF.